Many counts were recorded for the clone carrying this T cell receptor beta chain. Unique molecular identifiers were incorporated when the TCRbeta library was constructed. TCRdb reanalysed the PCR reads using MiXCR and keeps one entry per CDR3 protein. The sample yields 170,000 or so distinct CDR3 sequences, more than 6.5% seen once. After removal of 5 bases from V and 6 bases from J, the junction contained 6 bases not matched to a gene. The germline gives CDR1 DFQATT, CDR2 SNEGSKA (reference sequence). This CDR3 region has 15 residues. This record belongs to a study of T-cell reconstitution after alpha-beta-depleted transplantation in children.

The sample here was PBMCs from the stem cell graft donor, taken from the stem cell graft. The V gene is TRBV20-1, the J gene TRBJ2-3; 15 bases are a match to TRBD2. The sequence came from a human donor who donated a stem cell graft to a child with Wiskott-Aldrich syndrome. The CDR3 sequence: CSASRTSGRADTQYF. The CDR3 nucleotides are TGCAGTGCTTCGCGGACTAGCGGGAGGGCCGATACGCAGTATTTT.